This T cell receptor beta chain emerged from a study of cytomegalovirus exposure and HLA in healthy donors. The CDR3 length is 15 residues. The ends lost 4 bases at V and 3 bases at J; junction bases unmatched: 8. Germline values: CDR1 MNHEY, CDR2 SMNVEV (reference sequence). Study-level results: When the data were analyzed later, several of the most significant clusters appeared to be linked to common viral pathogens. Of the V segments, some could not be distinguished, including TRBV6-2 and TRBV6-3, and were excluded. In vitro assays verified that a few CMV-associated chains recognized CMV antigens specifically.

The PCR had 60 Vbeta and 13 Jbeta primers. TCRdb keeps only in-frame clones here, not all; method: immunoSEQ multiplex PCR. This sample has more than 200,000 clones, with 65% to 80% found just once. Concerning this clone itself: Its antigen is undetermined.

The sequenced sample consisted of PBMCs. The source of this sequence is a man aged 40-49 years in good health and CMV-seronegative. This chain joins TRBV27 and TRBJ1-2, with TRBD1 matching 7 bases. The CDR3 nucleotides read TGTGCCAGCAGTTCCGGACAGGTTTCCTACTATGGCTACACCTTC. Residues: CASSSGQVSYYGYTF.